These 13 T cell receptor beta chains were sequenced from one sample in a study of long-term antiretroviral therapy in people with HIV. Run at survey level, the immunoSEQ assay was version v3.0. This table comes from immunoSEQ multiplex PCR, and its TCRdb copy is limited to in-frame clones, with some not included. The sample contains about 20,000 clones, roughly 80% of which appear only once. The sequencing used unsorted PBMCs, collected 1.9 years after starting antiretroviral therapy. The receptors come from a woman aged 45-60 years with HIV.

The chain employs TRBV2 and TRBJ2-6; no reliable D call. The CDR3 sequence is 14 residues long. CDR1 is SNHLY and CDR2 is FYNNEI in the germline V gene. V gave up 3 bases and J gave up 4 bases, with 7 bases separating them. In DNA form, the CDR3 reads TGTGCCAGCAGTGACATGTGGGGGGCCAACGTCCTGACTTTC. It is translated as CASSDMWGANVLTF.

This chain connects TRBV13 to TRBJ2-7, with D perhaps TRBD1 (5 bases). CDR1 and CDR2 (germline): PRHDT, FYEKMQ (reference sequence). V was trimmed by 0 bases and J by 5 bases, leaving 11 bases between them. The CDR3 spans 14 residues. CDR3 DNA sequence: TGTGCCAGCAGCTTAGGACAGGCTCCCCACGAGCAGTACTTC. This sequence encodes CASSLGQAPHEQYF. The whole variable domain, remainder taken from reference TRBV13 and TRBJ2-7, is AAGVIQSPRHLIKEKRETATLKCYPIPRHDTVYWYQQGPGQDPQFLISFYEKMQSDKGSIPDRFSAQQFSDYHSELNMSSLELGDSALYFCASSLGQAPHEQYFGPGTRLTVT.

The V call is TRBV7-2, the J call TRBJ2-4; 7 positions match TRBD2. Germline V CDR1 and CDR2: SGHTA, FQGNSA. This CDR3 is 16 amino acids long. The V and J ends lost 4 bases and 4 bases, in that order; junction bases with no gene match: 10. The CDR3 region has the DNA TGTGCCAGCAGCTCAGAGGGGAGGGTTTCGAAAAACATTCAGTACTTC. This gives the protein CASSSEGRVSKNIQYF.

CDR3 protein: CASSTTSSFGAKNIQYF. The CDR3 region has the DNA TGTGCCAGCAGTACGACTAGCTCCTTTGGAGCCAAAAACATTCAGTACTTC. The chain recombines TRBV7-2 with TRBJ2-4; TRBD2 matches at 7 bases. V dropped 6 bases and J dropped 0; count of bases not matched to a gene: 11. The germline gives CDR1 SGHTA, CDR2 FQGNSA. The CDR3 sequence is 17 residues long.

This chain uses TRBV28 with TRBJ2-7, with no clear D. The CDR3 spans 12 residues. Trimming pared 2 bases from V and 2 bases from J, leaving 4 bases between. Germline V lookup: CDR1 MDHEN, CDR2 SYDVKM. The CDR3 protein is CASSLAAYEQYF. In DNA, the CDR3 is TGTGCCAGCAGTTTAGCCGCCTACGAGCAGTACTTC.

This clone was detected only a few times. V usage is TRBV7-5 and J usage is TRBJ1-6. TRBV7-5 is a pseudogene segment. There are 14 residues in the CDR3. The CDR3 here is CARSTHLKNSPLHF. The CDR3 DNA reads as TGTGCCAGAAGCACCCACCTCAAGAATTCACCCCTCCACTTT.

CDR3: CASSLELSSYNEQFF. The CDR3 DNA sequence: TGTGCCAGCAGCTTAGAACTGAGCTCCTACAATGAGCAGTTCTTC. The chain carries TRBV7-8 and TRBJ2-1, with D hard to call. Per germline, CDR1 SGHVS and CDR2 FQNEAQ. The CDR3 is made up of 15 amino acids. The V end lost 1 base, the J end lost 0 bases, and 7 bases lay between the germline ends.

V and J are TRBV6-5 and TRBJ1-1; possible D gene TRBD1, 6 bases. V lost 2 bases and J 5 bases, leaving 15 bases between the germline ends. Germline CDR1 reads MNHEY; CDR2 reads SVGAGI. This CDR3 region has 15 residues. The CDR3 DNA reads TGTGCCAGCAGTTACGGGGGGGCGGGGAGGACTGAAGCTTTCTTT. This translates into CASSYGGAGRTEAFF.

CDR3 protein: CASNLLATANTGELFF. The DNA of the CDR3 is TGTGCCAGCAACCTACTAGCGACGGCGAACACCGGGGAGCTGTTTTTT. The rearrangement links TRBV7-2 to TRBJ2-2; TRBD2 matches at 7 bases. The CDR3 is 16 amino acids. V was pared by 7 bases and J by 0 bases, with 8 bases of the junction left unmatched. The germline CDR1 and CDR2 sequences are SGHTA and FQGNSA.

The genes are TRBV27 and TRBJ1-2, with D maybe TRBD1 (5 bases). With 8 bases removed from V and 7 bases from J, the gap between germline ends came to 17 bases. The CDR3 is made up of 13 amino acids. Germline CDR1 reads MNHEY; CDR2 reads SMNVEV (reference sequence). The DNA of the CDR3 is TGTGCCAGCGGAACCCAGGGAATAGGTGGCTACACCTTC. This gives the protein CASGTQGIGGYTF.

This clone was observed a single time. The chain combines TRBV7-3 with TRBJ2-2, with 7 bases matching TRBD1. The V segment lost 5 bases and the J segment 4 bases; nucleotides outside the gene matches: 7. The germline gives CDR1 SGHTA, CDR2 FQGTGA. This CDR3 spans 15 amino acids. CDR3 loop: CASSPTGALTGELFF. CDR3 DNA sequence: TGTGCCAGCAGCCCTACAGGGGCGCTCACCGGGGAGCTGTTTTTT.

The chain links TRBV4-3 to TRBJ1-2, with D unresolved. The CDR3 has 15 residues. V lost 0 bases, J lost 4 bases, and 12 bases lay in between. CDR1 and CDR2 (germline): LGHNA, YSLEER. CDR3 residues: CASSQDPQKPYGYTF. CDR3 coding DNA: TGCGCCAGCAGCCAAGACCCTCAGAAACCCTATGGCTACACCTTC.

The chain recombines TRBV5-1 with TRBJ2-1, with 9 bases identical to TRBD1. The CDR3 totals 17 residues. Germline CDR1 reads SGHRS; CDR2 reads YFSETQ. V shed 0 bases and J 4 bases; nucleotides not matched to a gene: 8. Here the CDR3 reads CASSLAVGQGSYNEQFF. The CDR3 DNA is TGCGCCAGCAGCTTGGCCGTGGGACAGGGCTCTTACAATGAGCAGTTCTTC.